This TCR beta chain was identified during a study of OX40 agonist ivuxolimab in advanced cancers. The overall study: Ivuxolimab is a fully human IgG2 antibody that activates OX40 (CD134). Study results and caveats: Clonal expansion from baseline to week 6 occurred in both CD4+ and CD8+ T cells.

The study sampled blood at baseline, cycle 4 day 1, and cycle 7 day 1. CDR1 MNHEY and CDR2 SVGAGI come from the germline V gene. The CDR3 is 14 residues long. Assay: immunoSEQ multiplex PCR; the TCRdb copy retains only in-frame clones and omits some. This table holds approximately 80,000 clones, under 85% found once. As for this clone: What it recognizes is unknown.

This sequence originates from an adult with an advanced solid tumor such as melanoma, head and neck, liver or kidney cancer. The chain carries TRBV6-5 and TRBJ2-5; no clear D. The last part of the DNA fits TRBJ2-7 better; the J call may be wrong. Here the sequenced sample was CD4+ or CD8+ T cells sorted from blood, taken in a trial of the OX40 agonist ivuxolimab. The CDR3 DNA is TGTGCCAGCAGTTACGACGGAACGTCCTACGAGCAGTACTTC. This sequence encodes CASSYDGTSYEQYF.